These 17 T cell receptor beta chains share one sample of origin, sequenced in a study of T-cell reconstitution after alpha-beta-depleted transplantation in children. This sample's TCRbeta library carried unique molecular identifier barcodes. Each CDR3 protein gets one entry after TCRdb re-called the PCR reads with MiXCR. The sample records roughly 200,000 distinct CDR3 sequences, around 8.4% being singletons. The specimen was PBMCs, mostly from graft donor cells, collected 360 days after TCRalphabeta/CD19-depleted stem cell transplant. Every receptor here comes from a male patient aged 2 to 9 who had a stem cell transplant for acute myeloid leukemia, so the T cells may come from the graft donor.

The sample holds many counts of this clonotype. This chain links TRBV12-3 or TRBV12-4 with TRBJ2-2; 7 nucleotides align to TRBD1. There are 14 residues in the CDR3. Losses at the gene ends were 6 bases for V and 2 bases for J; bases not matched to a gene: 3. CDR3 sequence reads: CASRGTENTGELFF. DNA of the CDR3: TGTGCCAGCAGGGGGACAGAAAACACCGGGGAGCTGTTTTTT.

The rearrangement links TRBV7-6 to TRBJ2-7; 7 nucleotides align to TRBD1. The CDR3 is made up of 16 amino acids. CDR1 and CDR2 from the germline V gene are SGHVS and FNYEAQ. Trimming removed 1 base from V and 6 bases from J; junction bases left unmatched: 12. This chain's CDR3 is CASSLEPGTDSGEQYF. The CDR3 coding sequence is TGTGCCAGCAGCTTAGAACCCGGGACAGATTCTGGCGAGCAGTACTTC.

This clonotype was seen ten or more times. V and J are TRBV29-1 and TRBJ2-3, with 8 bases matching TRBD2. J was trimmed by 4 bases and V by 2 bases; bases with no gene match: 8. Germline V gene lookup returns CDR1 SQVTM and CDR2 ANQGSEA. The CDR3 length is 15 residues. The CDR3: CSVEYSGGMPDTQYF. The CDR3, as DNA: TGCAGCGTTGAATACAGCGGGGGAATGCCAGATACGCAGTATTTT.

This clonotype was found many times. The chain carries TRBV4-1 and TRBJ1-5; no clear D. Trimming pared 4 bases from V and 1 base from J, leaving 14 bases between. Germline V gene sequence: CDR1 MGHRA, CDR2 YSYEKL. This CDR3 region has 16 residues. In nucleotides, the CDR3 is TGCGCCAGCAGCCGCCTTATAGAGGGCAGCAATCAGCCCCAGCATTTT. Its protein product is CASSRLIEGSNQPQHF.

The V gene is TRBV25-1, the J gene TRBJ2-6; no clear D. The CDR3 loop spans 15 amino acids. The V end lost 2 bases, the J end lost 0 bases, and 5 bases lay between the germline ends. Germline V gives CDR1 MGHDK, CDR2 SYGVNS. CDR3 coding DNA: TGTGCCAGCAGTGAAGTGGACTCTGGGGCCAACGTCCTGACTTTC. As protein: CASSEVDSGANVLTF.

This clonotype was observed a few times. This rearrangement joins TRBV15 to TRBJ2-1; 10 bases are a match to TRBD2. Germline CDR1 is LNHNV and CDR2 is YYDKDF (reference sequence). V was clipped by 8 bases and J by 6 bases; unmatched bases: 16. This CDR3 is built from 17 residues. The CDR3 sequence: CATRPPASGSVGNEQFF. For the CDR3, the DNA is TGTGCCACCCGACCTCCCGCTAGCGGGAGTGTAGGCAATGAGCAGTTCTTC.

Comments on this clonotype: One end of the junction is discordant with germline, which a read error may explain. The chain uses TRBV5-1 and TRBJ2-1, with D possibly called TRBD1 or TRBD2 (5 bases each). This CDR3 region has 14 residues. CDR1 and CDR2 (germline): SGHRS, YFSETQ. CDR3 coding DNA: TGCGCCAGCAGCTTACACCTGGGGGTCAATCAGCAGTTCTTC. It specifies CASSLHLGVNQQFF.

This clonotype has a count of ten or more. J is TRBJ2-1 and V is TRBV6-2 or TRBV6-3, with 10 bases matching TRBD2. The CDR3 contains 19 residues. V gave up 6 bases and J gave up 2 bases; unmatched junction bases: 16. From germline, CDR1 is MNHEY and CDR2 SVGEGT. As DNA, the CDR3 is TGTGCCAGCAGCCTACCACCACACGGGACTAGCGCAACCTACAATGAGCAGTTCTTC. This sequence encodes CASSLPPHGTSATYNEQFF.

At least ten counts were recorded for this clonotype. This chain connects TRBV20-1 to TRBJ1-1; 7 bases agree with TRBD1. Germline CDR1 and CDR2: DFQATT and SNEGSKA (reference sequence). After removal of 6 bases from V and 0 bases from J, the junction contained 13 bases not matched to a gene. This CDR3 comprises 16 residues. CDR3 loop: CSAGAAFDRVNTEAFF. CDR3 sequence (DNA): TGCAGTGCGGGCGCGGCCTTCGACAGGGTGAACACTGAAGCTTTCTTT.

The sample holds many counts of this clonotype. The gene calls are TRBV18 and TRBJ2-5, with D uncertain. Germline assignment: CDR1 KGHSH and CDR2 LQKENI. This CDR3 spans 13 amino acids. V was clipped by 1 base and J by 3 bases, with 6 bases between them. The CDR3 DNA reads TGTGCCAGCTCACCACGGCAGAAAGAGACCCAGTACTTC. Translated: CASSPRQKETQYF.

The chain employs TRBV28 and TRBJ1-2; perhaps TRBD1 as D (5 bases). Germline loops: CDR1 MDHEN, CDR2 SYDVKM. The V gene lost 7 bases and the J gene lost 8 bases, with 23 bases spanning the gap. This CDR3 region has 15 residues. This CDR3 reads CASTSRGVGAGGYTF. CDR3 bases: TGTGCCAGCACCTCACGGGGGGTGGGAGCTGGGGGCTACACCTTC.

The CDR3 here is CASRASSGRTDTQYF. In DNA, the CDR3 is TGTGCCAGCAGAGCTTCTAGCGGGAGGACAGATACGCAGTATTTT. This chain links TRBV2 with TRBJ2-3; TRBD2 matches 11 bases. The trim removed 6 bases at V and 3 bases at J, leaving 5 bases unmatched. CDR1 is SNHLY, CDR2 FYNNEI, per germline. The CDR3 spans 15 residues.

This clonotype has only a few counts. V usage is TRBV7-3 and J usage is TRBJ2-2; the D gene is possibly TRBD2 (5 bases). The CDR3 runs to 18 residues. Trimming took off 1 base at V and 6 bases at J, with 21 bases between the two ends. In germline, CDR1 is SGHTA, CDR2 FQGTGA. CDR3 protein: CASSLIPADYGKAGELFF. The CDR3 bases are TGTGCCAGCAGCTTAATCCCCGCAGACTACGGGAAGGCCGGGGAGCTGTTTTTT.

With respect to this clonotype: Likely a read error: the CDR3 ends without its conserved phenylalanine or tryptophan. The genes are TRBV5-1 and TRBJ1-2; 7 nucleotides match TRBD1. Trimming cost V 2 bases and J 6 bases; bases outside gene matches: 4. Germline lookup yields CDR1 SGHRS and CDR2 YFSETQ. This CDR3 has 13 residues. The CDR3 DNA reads TGCGCCAGCAGCTTACAGGGGAATGATGGCTACACCTGC. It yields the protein CASSLQGNDGYTC.

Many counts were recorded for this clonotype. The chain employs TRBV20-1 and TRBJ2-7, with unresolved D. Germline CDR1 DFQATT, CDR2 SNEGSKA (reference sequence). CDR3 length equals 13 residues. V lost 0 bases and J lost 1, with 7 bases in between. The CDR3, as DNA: TGCAGTGCTAGAGATCCGGGTTCCTACGAGCAGTACGTC. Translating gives CSARDPGSYEQYV.

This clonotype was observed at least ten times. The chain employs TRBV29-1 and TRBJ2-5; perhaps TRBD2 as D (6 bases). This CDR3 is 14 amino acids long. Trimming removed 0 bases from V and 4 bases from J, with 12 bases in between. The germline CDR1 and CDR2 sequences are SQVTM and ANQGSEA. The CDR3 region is CSVEDRGSTETQYF. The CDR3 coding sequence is TGCAGCGTTGAAGATCGGGGGAGCACAGAGACCCAGTACTTC.

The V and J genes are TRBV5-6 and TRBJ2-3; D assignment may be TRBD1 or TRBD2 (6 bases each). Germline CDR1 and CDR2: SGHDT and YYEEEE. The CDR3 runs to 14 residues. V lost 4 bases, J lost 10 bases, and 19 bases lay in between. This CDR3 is CASSRRGPSVAQYF. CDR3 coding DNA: TGTGCCAGCAGCCGACGGGGGCCGTCGGTTGCGCAGTATTTT.